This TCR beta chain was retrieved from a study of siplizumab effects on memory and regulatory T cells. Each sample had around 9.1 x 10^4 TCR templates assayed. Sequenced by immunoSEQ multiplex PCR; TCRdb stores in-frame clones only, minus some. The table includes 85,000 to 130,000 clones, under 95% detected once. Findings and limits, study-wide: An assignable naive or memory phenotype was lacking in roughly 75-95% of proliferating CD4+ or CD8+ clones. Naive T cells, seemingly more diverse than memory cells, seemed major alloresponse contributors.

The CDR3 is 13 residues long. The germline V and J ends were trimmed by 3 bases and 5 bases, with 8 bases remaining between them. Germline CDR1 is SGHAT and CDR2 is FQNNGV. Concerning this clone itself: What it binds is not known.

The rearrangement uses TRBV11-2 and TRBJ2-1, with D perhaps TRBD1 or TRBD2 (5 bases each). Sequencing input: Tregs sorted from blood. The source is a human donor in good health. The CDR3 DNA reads TGTGCCAGCAGCTTGGGACGGAACAATGAGCAGTTCTTC. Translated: CASSLGRNNEQFF. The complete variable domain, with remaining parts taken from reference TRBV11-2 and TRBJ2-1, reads EAGVAQSPRYKIIEKRQSVAFWCNPISGHATLYWYQQILGQGPKLLIQFQNNGVVDDSQLPKDRFSAERLKGVDSTLKIQPAKLEDSAVYLCASSLGRNNEQFFGPGTRLTVL.